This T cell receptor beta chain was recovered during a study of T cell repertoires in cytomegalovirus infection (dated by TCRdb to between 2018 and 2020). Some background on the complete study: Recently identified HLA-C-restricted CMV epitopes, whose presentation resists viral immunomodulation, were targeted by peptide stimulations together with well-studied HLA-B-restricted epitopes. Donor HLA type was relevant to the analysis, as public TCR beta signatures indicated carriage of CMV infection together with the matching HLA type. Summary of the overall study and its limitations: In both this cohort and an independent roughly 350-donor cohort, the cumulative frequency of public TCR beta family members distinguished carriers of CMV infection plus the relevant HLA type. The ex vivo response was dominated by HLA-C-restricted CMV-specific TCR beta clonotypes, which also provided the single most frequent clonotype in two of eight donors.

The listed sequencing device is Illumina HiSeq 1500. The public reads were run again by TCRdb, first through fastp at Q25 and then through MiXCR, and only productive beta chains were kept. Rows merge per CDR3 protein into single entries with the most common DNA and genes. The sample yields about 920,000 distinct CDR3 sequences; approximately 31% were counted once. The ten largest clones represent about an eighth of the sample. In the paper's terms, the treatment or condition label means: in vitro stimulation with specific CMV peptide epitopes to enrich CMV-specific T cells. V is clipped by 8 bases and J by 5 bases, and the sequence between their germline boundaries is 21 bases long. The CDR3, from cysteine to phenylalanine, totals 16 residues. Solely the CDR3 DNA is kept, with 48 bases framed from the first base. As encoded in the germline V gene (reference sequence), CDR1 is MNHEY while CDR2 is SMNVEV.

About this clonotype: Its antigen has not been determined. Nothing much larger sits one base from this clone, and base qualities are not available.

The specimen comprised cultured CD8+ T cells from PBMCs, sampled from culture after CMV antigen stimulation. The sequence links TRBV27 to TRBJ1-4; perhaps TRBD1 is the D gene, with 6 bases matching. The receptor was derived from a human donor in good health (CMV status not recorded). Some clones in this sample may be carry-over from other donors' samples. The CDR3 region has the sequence CASRAGTLSGNEKLFF. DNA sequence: TGTGCCAGCCGTGCAGGGACACTATCTGGAAATGAAAAACTGTTTTTT.